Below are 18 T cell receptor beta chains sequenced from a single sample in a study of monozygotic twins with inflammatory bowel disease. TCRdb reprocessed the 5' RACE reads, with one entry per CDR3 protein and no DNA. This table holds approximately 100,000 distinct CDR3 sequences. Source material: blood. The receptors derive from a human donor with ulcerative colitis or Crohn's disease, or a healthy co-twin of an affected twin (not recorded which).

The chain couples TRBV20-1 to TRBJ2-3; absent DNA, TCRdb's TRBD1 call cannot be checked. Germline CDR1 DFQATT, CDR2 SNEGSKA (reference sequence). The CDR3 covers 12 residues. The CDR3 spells CSAKGTSDTQYF.

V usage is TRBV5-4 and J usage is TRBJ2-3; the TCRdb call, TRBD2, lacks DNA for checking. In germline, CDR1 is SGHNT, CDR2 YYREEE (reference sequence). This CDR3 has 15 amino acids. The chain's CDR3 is CASSLGSSGAVTQYF.

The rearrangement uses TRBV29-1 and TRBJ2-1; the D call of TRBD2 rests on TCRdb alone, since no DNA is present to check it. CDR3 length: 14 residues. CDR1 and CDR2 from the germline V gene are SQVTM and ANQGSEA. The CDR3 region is CSVSHSGVNNEQFF.

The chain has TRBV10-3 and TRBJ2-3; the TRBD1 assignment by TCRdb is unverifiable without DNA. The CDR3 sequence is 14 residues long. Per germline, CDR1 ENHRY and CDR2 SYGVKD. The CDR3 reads CAISIRQDTDTQYF.

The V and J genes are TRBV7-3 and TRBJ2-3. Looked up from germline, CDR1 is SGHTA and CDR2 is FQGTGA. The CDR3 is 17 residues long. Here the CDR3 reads CASSLSISGISTDTQYF.

Here the CDR3 reads CASSVTSGRNTGELFF. The chain is built from TRBV9 and TRBJ2-2; the D call of TRBD2 rests on TCRdb alone, since no DNA is present to check it. The CDR3 is 16 amino acids. CDR1 is SGDLS and CDR2 is YYNGEE in the germline V gene.

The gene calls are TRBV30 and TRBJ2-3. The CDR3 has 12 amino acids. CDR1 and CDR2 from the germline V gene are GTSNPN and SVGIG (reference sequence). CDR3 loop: CAWSVQTDTQYF.

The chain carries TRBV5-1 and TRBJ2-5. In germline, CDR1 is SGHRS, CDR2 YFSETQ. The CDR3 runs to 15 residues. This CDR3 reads CASSLAVGKTETQYF.

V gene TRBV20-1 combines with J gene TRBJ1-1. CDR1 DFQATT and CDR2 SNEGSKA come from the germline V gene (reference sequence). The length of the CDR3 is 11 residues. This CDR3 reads CSNPNHAEAFF.

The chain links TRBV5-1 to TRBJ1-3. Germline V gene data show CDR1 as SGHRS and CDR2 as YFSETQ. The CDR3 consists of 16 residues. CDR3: CASSSEGPITGNTIYF.

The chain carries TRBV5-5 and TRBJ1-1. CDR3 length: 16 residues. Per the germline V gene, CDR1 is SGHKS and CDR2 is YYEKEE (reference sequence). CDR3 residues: CASNPPQAGRNTEAFF.

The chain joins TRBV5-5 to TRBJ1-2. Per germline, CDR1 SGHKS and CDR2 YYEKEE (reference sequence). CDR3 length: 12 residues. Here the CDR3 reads CASSLGRRGYTF.

The CDR3 reads CASSLVWSGGAAKKDEQFF. The chain has TRBV12-3 or TRBV12-4 and TRBJ2-1; TCRdb returns TRBD2, unconfirmable since there is no DNA. The CDR3 consists of 19 residues.

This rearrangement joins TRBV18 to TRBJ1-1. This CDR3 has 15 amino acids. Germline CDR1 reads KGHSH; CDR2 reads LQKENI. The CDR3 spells CASSQQGSGVTEAFF.

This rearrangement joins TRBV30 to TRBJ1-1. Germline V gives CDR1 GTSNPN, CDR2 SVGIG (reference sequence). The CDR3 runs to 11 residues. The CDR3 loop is CAWSVKTEAFF.

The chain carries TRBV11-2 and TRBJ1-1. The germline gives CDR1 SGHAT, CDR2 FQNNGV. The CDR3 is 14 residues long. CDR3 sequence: CASSLMRTNTEAFF. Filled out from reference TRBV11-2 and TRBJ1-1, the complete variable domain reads EAGVAQSPRYKIIEKRQSVAFWCNPISGHATLYWYQQILGQGPKLLIQFQNNGVVDDSQLPKDRFSAERLKGVDSTLKIQPAKLEDSAVYLCASSLMRTNTEAFFGQGTRLTVV.

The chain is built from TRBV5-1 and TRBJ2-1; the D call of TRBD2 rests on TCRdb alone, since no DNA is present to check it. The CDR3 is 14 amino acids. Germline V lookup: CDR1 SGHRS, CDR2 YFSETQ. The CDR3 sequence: CASSASDTYNEQFF.

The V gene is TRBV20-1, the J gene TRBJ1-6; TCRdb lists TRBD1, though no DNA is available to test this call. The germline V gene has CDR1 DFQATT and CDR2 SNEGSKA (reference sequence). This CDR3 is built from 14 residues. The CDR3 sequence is CSARLTGGNSPLHF.